What follows are 21 T cell receptor beta chains derived from one specimen sequenced in a study of blood T cell repertoires in COVID-19. Clones were read by immunoSEQ multiplex PCR, and TCRdb kept only the in-frame ones, dropping some. The top ten clones hold roughly 13% of a sample with some 75,000 clones, around 80% of them seen once. Sequenced material: peripheral blood. Receptors originate from a middle-aged man with COVID-19, enrolled during active disease.

The chain combines TRBV20-1 with TRBJ1-6; the match to TRBD1 covers 7 bases. Trimming took 3 bases from V and 6 from J; bases not matched to a gene: 8. CDR1 and CDR2 (germline): DFQATT, SNEGSKA (reference sequence). This CDR3 region has 15 residues. The CDR3 sequence is CSASIGHRGNSPLHF. The DNA of the CDR3 is TGCAGTGCTAGTATCGGTCACAGGGGTAATTCACCCCTCCACTTT.

The chain joins TRBV6-2 or TRBV6-3 to TRBJ2-7, with D possibly TRBD2 on 5 matching bases. This CDR3 is 15 amino acids long. Germline V gene sequence: CDR1 MNHEY, CDR2 SVGEGT. V dropped 0 bases and J dropped 2 bases, with 11 bases sitting between them. CDR3 bases: TGTGCCAGCAGTTACTCCGCGGGCACACCCTACGAGCAGTACTTC. This translates into CASSYSAGTPYEQYF.

The CDR3 nucleotides read TGCAGCGTTGATACCGGTGCTTACTATGGCTACACCTTC. Its protein product is CSVDTGAYYGYTF. The J gene is TRBJ1-2, the V gene TRBV29-1; D ambiguous. Germline assignment: CDR1 SQVTM and CDR2 ANQGSEA. The CDR3 contains 13 residues. V lost 3 bases and J lost 3, with 11 bases in between. Full variable domain (missing parts from reference TRBV29-1 and TRBJ1-2): SAVISQKPSRDICQRGTSLTIQCQVDSQVTMMFWYRQQPGQSLTLIATANQGSEATYESGFVIDKFPISRPNLTFSTLTVSNMSPEDSSIYLCSVDTGAYYGYTFGSGTRLTVV.

The V and J genes are TRBV5-5 and TRBJ1-2; D is uncertain. Germline V gene lookup returns CDR1 SGHKS and CDR2 YYEKEE (reference sequence). The ends were cut back, 0 bases at V and 4 bases at J, with 7 bases in the middle. The CDR3 extends over 13 amino acids. The CDR3 DNA follows: TGTGCCAGCAGCTTGGATCACTTCTATGGCTACACCTTC. This sequence encodes CASSLDHFYGYTF. The variable domain in full, with the rest retrieved from reference TRBV5-5 and TRBJ1-2, is DAGVTQSPTHLIKTRGQQVTLRCSPISGHKSVSWYQQVLGQGPQFIFQYYEKEERGRGNFPDRFSARQFPNYSSELNVNALLLGDSALYLCASSLDHFYGYTFGSGTRLTVV.

In DNA, the CDR3 is TGTGCCACCGGGACAGGCTCTTTAGGCACTGAAGCTTTCTTT. Its translation: CATGTGSLGTEAFF. V gene TRBV28 combines with J gene TRBJ1-1; 8 bases align to TRBD1. CDR1 MDHEN and CDR2 SYDVKM come from the germline V gene. CDR3 size: 14 residues. V shed 10 bases, J shed 4 bases, and the junction held 11 bases outside the gene matches.

This clone was picked up one time. The chain uses TRBV29-1 and TRBJ1-1; the D gene is possibly TRBD1 (5 bases). In germline, CDR1 is SQVTM, CDR2 ANQGSEA. Trimming removed 5 bases from V and 3 bases from J, with 10 bases in between. The CDR3 is 12 amino acids. The CDR3 DNA sequence: TGCAGCGTTCTCAGGGCTGACACTGAAGCTTTCTTT. Translation: CSVLRADTEAFF. The full variable domain, its missing parts supplied by reference TRBV29-1 and TRBJ1-1, is SAVISQKPSRDICQRGTSLTIQCQVDSQVTMMFWYRQQPGQSLTLIATANQGSEATYESGFVIDKFPISRPNLTFSTLTVSNMSPEDSSIYLCSVLRADTEAFFGQGTRLTVV.

The genes are TRBV5-5 and TRBJ1-1, with 7 bases lining up with TRBD1. CDR1 is SGHKS, CDR2 YYEKEE, per germline (reference sequence). Trimming cost V 3 bases and J 11 bases; bases outside gene matches: 7. This CDR3 has 12 residues. CDR3 loop: CASSYLDRMAFF. The CDR3 coding sequence is TGTGCCAGCAGCTACTTGGACAGGATGGCTTTCTTT. Filled out from reference TRBV5-5 and TRBJ1-1, the complete variable domain reads DAGVTQSPTHLIKTRGQQVTLRCSPISGHKSVSWYQQVLGQGPQFIFQYYEKEERGRGNFPDRFSARQFPNYSSELNVNALLLGDSALYLCASSYLDRMAFFGQGTRLTVV.

The chain joins TRBV5-1 to TRBJ1-6; D is undetermined. Between the trimmed V and J ends, which lost 5 bases and 7 bases, there was a span of 13 bases. This CDR3 is built from 14 residues. Germline-derived CDR1 and CDR2 are SGHRS and YFSETQ. The CDR3 is CASRFADYNSPLHF. CDR3 coding DNA: TGCGCCAGCAGGTTCGCCGACTACAATTCACCCCTCCACTTT. Drawing the rest from reference TRBV5-1 and TRBJ1-6, the complete variable domain is KAGVTQTPRYLIKTRGQQVTLSCSPISGHRSVSWYQQTPGQGLQFLFEYFSETQRNKGNFPGRFSGRQFSNSRSEMNVSTLELGDSALYLCASRFADYNSPLHFGNGTRLTVT.

This clone has only a few counts. The chain employs TRBV4-2 and TRBJ2-7, with TRBD2 identical over 14 bases. The germline V gene encodes CDR1 LGHNA and CDR2 YNFKEQ. The CDR3 has 19 amino acids. The junction had 9 bases not matched to a gene; V was cut back by 0 bases and J by 2 bases. The CDR3 is CASSQEPGLAGVTPYEQYF. In nucleotides, the CDR3 is TGTGCCAGCAGCCAAGAACCGGGACTAGCGGGAGTTACGCCCTACGAGCAGTACTTC.

The chain couples TRBV6-1 to TRBJ2-3; 14 nucleotides line up with TRBD2. The CDR3 length is 16 residues. Germline CDR1 MNHNS, CDR2 SASEGT. The junction had 6 bases not matched to a gene; V was cut back by 4 bases and J by 6 bases. CDR3 amino acids: CASSAPTSGRVDTQYF. DNA for the CDR3: TGTGCCAGCAGTGCCCCGACTAGCGGGAGGGTTGATACGCAGTATTTT.

This clone has just one count. V and J are TRBV27 and TRBJ1-5; 12 bases match TRBD1. Germline loops: CDR1 MNHEY, CDR2 SMNVEV (reference sequence). The CDR3 contains 16 residues. V shed 3 bases and J 6 bases; nucleotides not matched to a gene: 6. The CDR3 here is CASSFLGTGGSQPQHF. The CDR3, as DNA: TGTGCCAGCAGTTTCTTAGGGACAGGGGGCAGTCAGCCCCAGCATTTT.

This clone was seen a few times. The rearrangement joins TRBV27 to TRBJ1-1; D might be TRBD1 (6 bases). Trimming shortened V by 2 bases and J by 0 bases, and 16 bases separated the two germline ends. CDR3 length: 17 residues. The germline gives CDR1 MNHEY, CDR2 SMNVEV (reference sequence). The CDR3 DNA is TGTGCCAGCAGTTTAGAGGTTATAGGGGGAGTGAACACTGAAGCTTTCTTT. Amino acid sequence: CASSLEVIGGVNTEAFF.

A remark on this clone: The junction differs from germline at one of its ends, possibly a read error. The genes are TRBV7-7 and TRBJ1-3; TRBD1 is a possible D gene (5 bases). This CDR3 contains 15 residues. Germline loops: CDR1 SSHAT, CDR2 FNYEAQ (reference sequence). The CDR3: CASSLAQGAGNTIYF. The CDR3 DNA follows: TGTGCTAGCAGCTTAGCGCAGGGCGCTGGAAACACCATATATTTT. Full variable domain (outside the CDR3, taken from reference TRBV7-7 and TRBJ1-3): GAGVSQSPRYKVTKRGQDVTLRCDPISSHATLYWYQQALGQGPEFLTYFNYEAQPDKSGLPSDRFSAERPEGSISTLTIQRTEQRDSAMYRCASSLAQGAGNTIYFGEGSWLTVV.

The chain is built from TRBV6-5 and TRBJ1-2; 7 nucleotides line up with TRBD1. This CDR3 is built from 15 residues. Germline V lookup: CDR1 MNHEY, CDR2 SVGAGI. The junction had 9 bases not matched to a gene; V was cut back by 6 bases and J by 2 bases. The CDR3 sequence is CASSNGPGQNYGYTF. CDR3 in DNA: TGTGCCAGCAGCAACGGTCCGGGACAGAACTATGGCTACACCTTC.

This clone was detected a few times. The rearrangement joins TRBV28 to TRBJ1-5, with D possibly being TRBD1 (6 bases). This CDR3 is 13 amino acids long. Trimming pared 3 bases from V and 11 bases from J, leaving 14 bases between. Germline V gene data show CDR1 as MDHEN and CDR2 as SYDVKM. CDR3 nucleotides: TGTGCCAGCAGTTTGGGGGGGCTCCCTGCCCAGCATTTT. This sequence encodes CASSLGGLPAQHF.

The chain recombines TRBV19 with TRBJ1-2, with 7 bases that match TRBD1. CDR1 and CDR2 from the germline V gene are LNHDA and SQIVND (reference sequence). The J segment lost 1 base and the V segment lost 9 bases, leaving 11 bases of the junction unmatched. The CDR3 sequence is 15 residues long. The DNA of the CDR3 is TGTGCCAGCGCCCGGGACAGAAACTTTAACTATGGCTACACCTTC. Protein: CASARDRNFNYGYTF.

This sequence joins TRBV5-6 and TRBJ2-3, with 12 bases fitting TRBD2. With V trimmed by 4 bases and J by 7 bases, 7 bases remained unmatched. The CDR3 sequence is 15 residues long. Per germline, CDR1 SGHDT and CDR2 YYEEEE. CDR3 protein: CASSLAGGAQHTQYF. The CDR3 DNA is TGTGCCAGCAGCCTAGCGGGAGGGGCTCAACATACGCAGTATTTT.

A single count supports this clone. The chain is built from TRBV14 and TRBJ1-6, with 7 bases matching TRBD1. Germline CDR1 and CDR2: SGHDN and FVKESK. There are 16 residues in the CDR3. V shed 4 bases and J 2 bases; nucleotides not matched to a gene: 5. CDR3 sequence: CASSRSTGAYNSPLHF. CDR3 DNA sequence: TGTGCCAGCAGCCGAAGTACAGGGGCCTATAATTCACCCCTCCACTTT.

V gene TRBV7-6 combines with J gene TRBJ2-1; TRBD2 agrees at 9 bases. The CDR3 contains 16 residues. Germline CDR1 is SGHVS and CDR2 is FNYEAQ. The V and J ends lost 1 base and 5 bases, in that order; junction bases with no gene match: 6. This CDR3 is CASSLVGLATDNEQFF. In nucleotides, the CDR3 is TGTGCCAGCAGCTTAGTAGGACTAGCGACCGACAATGAGCAGTTCTTC.

The chain links TRBV2 to TRBJ1-4; 7 bases match TRBD1. The CDR3 is 15 residues long. Germline values: CDR1 SNHLY, CDR2 FYNNEI. The V segment lost 6 bases and the J segment 3 bases; nucleotides outside the gene matches: 7. The CDR3 here is CASSYGGTANEKLFF. The DNA for the CDR3 is TGTGCCAGCAGCTATGGGGGGACAGCTAATGAAAAACTGTTTTTT.

The chain recombines TRBV9 with TRBJ1-1; 10 bases are a match to TRBD1. The germline CDR1 and CDR2 sequences are SGDLS and YYNGEE. V was clipped by 3 bases and J by 8 bases; unmatched bases: 7. The CDR3 extends over 14 amino acids. CDR3 DNA sequence: TGTGCCAGCAGCGCCGGGACAGGGGTTGAGGAAGCTTTCTTT. It specifies CASSAGTGVEEAFF.